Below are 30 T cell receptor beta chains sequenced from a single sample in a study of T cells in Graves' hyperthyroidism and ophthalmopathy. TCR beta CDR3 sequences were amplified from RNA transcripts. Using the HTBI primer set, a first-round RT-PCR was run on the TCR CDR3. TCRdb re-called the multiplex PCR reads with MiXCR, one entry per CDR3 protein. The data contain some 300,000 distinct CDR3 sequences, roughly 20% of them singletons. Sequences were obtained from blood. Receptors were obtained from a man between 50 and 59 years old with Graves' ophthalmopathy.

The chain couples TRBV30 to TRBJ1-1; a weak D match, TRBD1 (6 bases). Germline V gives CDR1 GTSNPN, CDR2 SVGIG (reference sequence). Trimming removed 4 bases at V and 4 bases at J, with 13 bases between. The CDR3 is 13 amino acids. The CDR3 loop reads CAWKGGRSTEAFF. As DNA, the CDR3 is TGTGCCTGGAAGGGGGGAAGATCCACTGAAGCTTTCTTT.

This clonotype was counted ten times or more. The CDR3, as DNA: TGTGCCAGCAGTCCTTTAGCGGGACGCCCCTACAATGAGCAGTTCTTC. Translated, it gives CASSPLAGRPYNEQFF. The chain carries TRBV27 and TRBJ2-1, with 8 bases lining up with TRBD2. The CDR3 has 16 residues. The ends lost 5 bases at V and 2 bases at J; junction bases unmatched: 8. Germline loops: CDR1 MNHEY, CDR2 SMNVEV (reference sequence).

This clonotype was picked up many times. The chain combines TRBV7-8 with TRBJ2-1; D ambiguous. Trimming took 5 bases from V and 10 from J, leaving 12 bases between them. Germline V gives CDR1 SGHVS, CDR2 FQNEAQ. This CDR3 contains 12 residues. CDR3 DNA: TGTGCCAGCAGCCGCGTATTGGAGGAGCAGTTCTTC. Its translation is CASSRVLEEQFF.

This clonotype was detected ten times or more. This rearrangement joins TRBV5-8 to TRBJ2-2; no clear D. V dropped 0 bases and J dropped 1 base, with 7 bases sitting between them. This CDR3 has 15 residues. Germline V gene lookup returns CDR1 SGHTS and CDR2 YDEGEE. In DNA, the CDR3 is TGTGCCAGCAGCTTGGGCGGATTGAACACCGGGGAGCTGTTTTTT. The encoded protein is CASSLGGLNTGELFF.

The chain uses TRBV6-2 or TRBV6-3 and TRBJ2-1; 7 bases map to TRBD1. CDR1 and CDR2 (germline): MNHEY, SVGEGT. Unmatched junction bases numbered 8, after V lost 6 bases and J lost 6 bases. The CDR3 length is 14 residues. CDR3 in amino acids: CASRKTGVSNEQFF. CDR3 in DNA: TGTGCCAGCAGAAAAACAGGGGTTAGCAATGAGCAGTTCTTC.

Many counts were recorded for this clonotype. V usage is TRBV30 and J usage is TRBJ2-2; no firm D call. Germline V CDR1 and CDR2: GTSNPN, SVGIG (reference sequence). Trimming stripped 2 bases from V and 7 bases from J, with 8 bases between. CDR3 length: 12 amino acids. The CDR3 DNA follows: TGTGCCTGGAGTCCGTACGGCGGGGAGCTGTTTTTT. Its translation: CAWSPYGGELFF.

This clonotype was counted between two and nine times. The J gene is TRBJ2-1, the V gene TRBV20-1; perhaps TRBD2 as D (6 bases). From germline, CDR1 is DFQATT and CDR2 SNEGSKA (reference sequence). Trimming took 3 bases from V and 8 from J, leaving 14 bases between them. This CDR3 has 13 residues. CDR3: CSASGDSWDEQFF. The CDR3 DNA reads TGCAGTGCTAGTGGGGACTCCTGGGATGAGCAGTTCTTC.

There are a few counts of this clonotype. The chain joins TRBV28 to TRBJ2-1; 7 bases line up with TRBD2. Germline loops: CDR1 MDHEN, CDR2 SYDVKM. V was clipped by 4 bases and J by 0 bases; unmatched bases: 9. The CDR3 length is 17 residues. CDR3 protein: CASSSRGGSTSYNEQFF. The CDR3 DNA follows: TGTGCCAGCAGTTCTCGGGGCGGGAGTACCTCCTACAATGAGCAGTTCTTC.

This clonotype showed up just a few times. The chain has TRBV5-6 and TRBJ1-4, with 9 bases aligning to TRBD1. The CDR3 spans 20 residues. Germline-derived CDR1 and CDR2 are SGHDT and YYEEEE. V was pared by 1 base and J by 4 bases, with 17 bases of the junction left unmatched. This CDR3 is CASSLRAGTGNSRGNEKLFF. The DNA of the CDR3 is TGTGCCAGCAGCTTGCGGGCCGGGACAGGGAATTCGCGGGGTAATGAAAAACTGTTTTTT.

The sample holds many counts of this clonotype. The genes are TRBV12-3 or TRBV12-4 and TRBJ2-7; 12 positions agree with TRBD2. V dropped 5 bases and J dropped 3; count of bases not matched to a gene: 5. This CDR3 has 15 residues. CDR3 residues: CASSPPGLAGYEQYF. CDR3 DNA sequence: TGTGCCAGCAGTCCCCCGGGACTAGCGGGCTACGAGCAGTACTTC.

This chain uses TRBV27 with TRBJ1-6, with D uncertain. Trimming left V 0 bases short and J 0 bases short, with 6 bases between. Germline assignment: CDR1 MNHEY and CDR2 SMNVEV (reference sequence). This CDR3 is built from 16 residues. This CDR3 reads CASSLSWSSYNSPLHF. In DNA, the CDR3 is TGTGCCAGCAGTTTATCGTGGAGCTCCTATAATTCACCCCTCCACTTT.

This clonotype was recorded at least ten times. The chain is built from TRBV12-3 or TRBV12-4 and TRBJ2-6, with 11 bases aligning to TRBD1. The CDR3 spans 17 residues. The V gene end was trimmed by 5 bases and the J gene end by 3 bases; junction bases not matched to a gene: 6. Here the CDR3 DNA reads TGTGCCAGCAGTGCGGACAGGGGGCTAAGTGGGGCCAACGTCCTGACTTTC. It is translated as CASSADRGLSGANVLTF.

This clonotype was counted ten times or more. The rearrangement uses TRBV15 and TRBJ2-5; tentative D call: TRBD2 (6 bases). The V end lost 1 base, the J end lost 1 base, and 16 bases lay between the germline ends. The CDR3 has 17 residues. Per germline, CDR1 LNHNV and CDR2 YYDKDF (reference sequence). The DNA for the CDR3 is TGTGCCACCAGCAGAGTTGGAGGGATAGTGGTCCAAGAGACCCAGTACTTC. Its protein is CATSRVGGIVVQETQYF.

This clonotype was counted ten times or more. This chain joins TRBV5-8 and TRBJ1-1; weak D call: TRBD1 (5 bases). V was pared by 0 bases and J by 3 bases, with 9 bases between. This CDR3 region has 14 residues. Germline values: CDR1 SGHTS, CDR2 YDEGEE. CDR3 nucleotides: TGTGCCAGCAGCTTGGCAGGGCGGGACACTGAAGCTTTCTTT. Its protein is CASSLAGRDTEAFF.

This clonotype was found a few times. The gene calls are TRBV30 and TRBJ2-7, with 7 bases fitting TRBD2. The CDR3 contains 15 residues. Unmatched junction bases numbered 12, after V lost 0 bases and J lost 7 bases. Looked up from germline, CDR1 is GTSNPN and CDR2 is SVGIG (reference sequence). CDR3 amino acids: CAWSVRSKREGEQYF. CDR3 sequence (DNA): TGTGCCTGGAGTGTACGCTCGAAGCGGGAAGGAGAGCAGTACTTC. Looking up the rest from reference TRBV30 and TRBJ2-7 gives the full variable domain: SQTIHQWPATLVQPVGSPLSLECTVEGTSNPNLYWYRQAAGRGLQLLFYSVGIGQISSEVPQNLSASRPQDRQFILSSKKLLLSDSGFYLCAWSVRSKREGEQYFGPGTRLTVT.

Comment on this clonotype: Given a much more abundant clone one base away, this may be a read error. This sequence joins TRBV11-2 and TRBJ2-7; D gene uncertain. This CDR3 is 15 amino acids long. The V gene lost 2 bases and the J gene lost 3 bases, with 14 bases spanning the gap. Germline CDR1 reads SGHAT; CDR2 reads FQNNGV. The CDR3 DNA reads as TGTGCCAGCAGCTTAATGAGCGCGAGAAGCTACGAGCAGTACTTC. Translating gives CASSLMSARSYEQYF.

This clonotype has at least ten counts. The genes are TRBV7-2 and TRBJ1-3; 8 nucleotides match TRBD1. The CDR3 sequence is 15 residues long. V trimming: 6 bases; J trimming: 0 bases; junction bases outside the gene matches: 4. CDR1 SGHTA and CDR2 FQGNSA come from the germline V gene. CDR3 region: CASSPGTGSGNTIYF. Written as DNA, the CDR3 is TGTGCCAGCAGTCCCGGGACAGGCTCTGGAAACACCATATATTTT.

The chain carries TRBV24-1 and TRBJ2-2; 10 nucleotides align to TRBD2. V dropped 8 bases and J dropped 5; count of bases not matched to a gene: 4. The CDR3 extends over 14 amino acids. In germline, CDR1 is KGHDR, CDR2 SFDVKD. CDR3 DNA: TGTGCCACCAAGCCAGCGGGAGGGACCGGGGAGCTGTTTTTT. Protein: CATKPAGGTGELFF.

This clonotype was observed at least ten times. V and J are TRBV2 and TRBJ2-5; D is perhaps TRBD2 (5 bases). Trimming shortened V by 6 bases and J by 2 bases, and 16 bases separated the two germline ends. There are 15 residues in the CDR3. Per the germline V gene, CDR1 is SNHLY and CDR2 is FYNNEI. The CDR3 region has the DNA TGTGCCAGCAGACCACCCCTCCCGGGGCAAGAGACCCAGTACTTC. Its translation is CASRPPLPGQETQYF.

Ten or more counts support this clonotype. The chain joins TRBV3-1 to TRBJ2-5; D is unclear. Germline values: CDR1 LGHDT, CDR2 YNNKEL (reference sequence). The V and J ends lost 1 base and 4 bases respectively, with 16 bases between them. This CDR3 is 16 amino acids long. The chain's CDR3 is CASSQVLGPGGETQYF. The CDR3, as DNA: TGTGCCAGCAGCCAAGTCCTAGGACCGGGCGGAGAGACCCAGTACTTC.

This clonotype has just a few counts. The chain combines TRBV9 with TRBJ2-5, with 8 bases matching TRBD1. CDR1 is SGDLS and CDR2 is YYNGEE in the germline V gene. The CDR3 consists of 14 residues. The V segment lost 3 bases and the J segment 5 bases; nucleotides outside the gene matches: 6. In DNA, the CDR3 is TGTGCCAGCAGCGGGACAGGGAATCGTGAGACCCAGTACTTC. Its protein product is CASSGTGNRETQYF.

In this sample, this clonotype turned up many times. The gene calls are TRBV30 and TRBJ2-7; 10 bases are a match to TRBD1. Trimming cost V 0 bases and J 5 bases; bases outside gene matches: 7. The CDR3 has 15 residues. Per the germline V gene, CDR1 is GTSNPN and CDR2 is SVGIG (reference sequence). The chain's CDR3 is CAWSVGGTGVHEQYF. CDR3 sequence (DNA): TGTGCCTGGAGTGTCGGAGGGACAGGGGTCCACGAGCAGTACTTC.

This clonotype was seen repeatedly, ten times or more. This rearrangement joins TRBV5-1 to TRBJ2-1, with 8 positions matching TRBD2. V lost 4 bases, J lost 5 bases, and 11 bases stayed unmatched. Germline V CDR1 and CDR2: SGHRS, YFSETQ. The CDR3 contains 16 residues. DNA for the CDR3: TGCGCCAGCAGCCTGGGTGAGAGCGGGGGACACAATGAGCAGTTCTTC. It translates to CASSLGESGGHNEQFF.

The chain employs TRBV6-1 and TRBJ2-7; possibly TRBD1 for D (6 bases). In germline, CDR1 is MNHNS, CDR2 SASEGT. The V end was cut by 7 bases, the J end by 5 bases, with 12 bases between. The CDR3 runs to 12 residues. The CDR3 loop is CASKAGEHEQYF. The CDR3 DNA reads TGTGCCAGCAAAGCAGGGGAGCACGAGCAGTACTTC.

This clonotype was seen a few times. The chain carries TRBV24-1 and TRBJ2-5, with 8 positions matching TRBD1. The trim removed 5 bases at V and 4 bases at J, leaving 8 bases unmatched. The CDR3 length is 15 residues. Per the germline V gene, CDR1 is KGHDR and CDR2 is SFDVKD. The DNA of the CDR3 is TGTGCCACCAGTGGGACAGGGCAAAGACGAGAGACCCAGTACTTC. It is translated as CATSGTGQRRETQYF.

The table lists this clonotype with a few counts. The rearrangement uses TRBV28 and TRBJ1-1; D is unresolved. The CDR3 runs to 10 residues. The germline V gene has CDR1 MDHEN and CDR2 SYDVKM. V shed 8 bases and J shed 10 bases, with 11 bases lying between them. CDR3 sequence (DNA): TGTGCCAGCTATAGACTAATAGCTTTCTTT. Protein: CASYRLIAFF.

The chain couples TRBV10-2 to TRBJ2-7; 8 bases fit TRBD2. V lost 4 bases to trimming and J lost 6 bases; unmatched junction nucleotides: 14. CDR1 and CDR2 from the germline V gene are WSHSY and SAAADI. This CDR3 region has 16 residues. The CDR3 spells CASSALGTGGGREQYF. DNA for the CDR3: TGCGCCAGCAGTGCTTTGGGGACGGGGGGGGGTCGCGAGCAGTACTTC.

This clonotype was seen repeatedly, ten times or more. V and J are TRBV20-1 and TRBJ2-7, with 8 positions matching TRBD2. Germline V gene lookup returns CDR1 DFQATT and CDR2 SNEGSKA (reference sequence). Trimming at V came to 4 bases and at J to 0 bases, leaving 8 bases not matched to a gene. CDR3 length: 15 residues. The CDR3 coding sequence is TGCAGTGCTATAAGCCCGAGCGGGAGCTCCTACGAGCAGTACTTC. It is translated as CSAISPSGSSYEQYF.

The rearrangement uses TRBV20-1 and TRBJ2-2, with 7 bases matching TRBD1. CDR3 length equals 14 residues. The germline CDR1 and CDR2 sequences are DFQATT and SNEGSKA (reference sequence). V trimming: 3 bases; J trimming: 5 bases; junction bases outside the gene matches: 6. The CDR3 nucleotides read TGCAGTGCTAGGACAGGGTGGGGTACCGGGGAGCTGTTTTTT. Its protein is CSARTGWGTGELFF.

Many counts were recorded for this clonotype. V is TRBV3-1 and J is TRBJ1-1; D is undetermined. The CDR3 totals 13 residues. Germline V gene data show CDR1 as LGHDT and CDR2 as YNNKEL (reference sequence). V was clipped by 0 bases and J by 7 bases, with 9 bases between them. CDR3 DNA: TGTGCCAGCAGCCAAGATCGGCGGAGTGAAGCTTTCTTT. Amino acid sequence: CASSQDRRSEAFF. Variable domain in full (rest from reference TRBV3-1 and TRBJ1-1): DTAVSQTPKYLVTQMGNDKSIKCEQNLGHDTMYWYKQDSKKFLKIMFSYNNKELIINETVPNRFSPKSPDKAHLNLHINSLELGDSAVYFCASSQDRRSEAFFGQGTRLTVV.